The clone carrying this T cell receptor beta chain has at least ten counts. Its antigen is unknown. V lost 6 bases, J lost 8 bases, and 14 bases stayed unmatched. The CDR3 spans 16 residues. This specimen belongs to a study of T-cell reconstitution after alpha-beta-depleted transplantation in children. Study results and caveats: At one year after transplant, newly produced T cells mostly accounted for T-cell counts and diversity. Surviving thymic progenitors and recipient T cells were the source of high TCRbeta diversity at day 60 in some patients.

TCRbeta library construction was performed incorporating unique molecular identifiers. TCRdb independently ran MiXCR on the PCR reads; one entry per CDR3 protein. The sample yields hundreds of thousands of distinct CDR3 sequences, around 15% seen once. The sample in question was PBMCs, mostly from graft donor cells, obtained 360 days after TCRalphabeta/CD19-depleted stem cell transplant. The chain couples TRBV12-3 or TRBV12-4 to TRBJ2-1, with 9 nucleotides matching TRBD2. The receptor's source is a male patient aged 10 to 17 who had a stem cell transplant for acute lymphoblastic leukemia, so the T cells may come from the graft donor. CDR3 nucleotides: TGTGCCAGCAGACCTCGACCGGCTAGCGGGACCGATGAGCAGTTCTTC. Amino acids: CASRPRPASGTDEQFF.